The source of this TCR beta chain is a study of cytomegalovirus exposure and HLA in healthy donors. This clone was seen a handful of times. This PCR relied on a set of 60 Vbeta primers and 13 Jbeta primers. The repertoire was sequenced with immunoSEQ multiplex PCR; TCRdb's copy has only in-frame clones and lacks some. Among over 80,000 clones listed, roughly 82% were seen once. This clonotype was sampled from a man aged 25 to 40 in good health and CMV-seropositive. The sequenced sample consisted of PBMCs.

The CDR3 DNA sequence: TGTGCCAGCAGTTACGAACAGGGGAATGAGCAGTTCTTC. The encoded protein is CASSYEQGNEQFF. The chain uses TRBV6-5 and TRBJ2-1; TRBD1 matches at 7 bases. Germline CDR1 is MNHEY and CDR2 is SVGAGI. Trimming cost V 2 bases and J 7 bases; bases outside gene matches: 2. The CDR3 extends over 13 amino acids.